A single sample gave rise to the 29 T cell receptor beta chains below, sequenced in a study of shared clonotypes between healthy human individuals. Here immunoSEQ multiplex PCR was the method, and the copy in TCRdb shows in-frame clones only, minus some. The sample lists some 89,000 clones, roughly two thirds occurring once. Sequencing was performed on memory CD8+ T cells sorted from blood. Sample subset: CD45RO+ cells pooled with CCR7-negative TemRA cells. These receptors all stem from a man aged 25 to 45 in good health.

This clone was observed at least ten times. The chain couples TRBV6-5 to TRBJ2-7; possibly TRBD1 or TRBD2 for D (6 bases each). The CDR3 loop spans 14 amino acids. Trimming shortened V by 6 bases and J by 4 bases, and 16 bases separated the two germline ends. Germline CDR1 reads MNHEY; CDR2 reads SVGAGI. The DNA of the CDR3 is TGTGCCAGCAGCCCAGGAGTAGGGGGGTACGAGCAGTACTTC. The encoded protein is CASSPGVGGYEQYF.

The CDR3 region has the DNA TGTGCTCGGGGAGAACCGAGAAATCAGCCCCAGCATTTT. The encoded protein is CARGEPRNQPQHF. The chain employs TRBV7-7 and TRBJ1-5; D not resolved. Germline CDR1 SSHAT, CDR2 FNYEAQ (reference sequence). This CDR3 is 13 amino acids long.

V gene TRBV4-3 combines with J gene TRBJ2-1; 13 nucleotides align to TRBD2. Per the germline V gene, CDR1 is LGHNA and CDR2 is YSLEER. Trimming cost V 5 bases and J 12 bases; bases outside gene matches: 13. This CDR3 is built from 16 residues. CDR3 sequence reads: CASSTGLAGDLAGQFF. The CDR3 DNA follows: TGCGCCAGCAGCACCGGACTAGCGGGAGACCTAGCGGGGCAGTTCTTC.

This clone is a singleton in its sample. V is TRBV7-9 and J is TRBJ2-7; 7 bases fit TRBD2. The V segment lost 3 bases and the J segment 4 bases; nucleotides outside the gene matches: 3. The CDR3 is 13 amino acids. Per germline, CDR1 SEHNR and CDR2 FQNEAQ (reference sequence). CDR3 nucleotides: TGTGCCAGCAGCTTTAGCGGGTTGTACGAGCAGTACTTC. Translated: CASSFSGLYEQYF. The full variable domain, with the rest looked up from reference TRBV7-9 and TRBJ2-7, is DTGVSQNPRHKITKRGQNVTFRCDPISEHNRLYWYRQTLGQGPEFLTYFQNEAQLEKSRLLSDRFSAERPKGSFSTLEIQRTEQGDSAMYLCASSFSGLYEQYFGPGTRLTVT.

CDR3 loop: CASSQSGSSVYF. CDR3 nucleotides: TGTGCCAGCAGTCAAAGCGGGAGTTCCGTGTACTTC. This chain links TRBV6-1 with TRBJ2-5; 8 bases align to TRBD2. Germline V gives CDR1 MNHNS, CDR2 SASEGT. V shed 5 bases, J shed 13 bases, and the junction held 9 bases outside the gene matches. The CDR3 is 12 amino acids.

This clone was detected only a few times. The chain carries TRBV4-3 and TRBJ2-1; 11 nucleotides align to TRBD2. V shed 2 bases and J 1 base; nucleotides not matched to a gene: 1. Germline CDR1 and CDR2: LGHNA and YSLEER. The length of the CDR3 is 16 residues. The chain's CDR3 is CASSQRTSGSYNEQFF. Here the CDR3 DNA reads TGCGCCAGCAGCCAACGGACTAGCGGGTCCTACAATGAGCAGTTCTTC.

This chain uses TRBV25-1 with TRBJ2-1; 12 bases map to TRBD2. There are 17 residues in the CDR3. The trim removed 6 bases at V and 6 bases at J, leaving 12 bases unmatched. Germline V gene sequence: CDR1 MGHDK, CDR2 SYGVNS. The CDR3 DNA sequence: TGTGCCAGCAGCGCCGTCGGGACTAGCGGGCCCCCCAATGAGCAGTTCTTC. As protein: CASSAVGTSGPPNEQFF.

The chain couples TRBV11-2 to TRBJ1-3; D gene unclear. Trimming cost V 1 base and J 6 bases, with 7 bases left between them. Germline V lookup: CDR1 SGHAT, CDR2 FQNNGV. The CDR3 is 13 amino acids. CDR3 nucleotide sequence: TGTGCCAGCAGCTTAGGGACCTTAAACACCATATATTTT. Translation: CASSLGTLNTIYF.

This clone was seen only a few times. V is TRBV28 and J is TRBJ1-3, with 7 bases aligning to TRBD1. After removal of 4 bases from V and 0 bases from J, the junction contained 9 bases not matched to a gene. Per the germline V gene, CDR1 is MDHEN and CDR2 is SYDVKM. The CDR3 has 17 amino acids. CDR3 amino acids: CASSSLTGAGSGNTIYF. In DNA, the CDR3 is TGTGCCAGCAGTTCCCTTACAGGGGCGGGCTCTGGAAACACCATATATTTT. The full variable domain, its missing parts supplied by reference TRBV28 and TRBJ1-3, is DVKVTQSSRYLVKRTGEKVFLECVQDMDHENMFWYRQDPGLGLRLIYFSYDVKMKEKGDIPEGYSVSREKKERFSLILESASTNQTSMYLCASSSLTGAGSGNTIYFGEGSWLTVV.

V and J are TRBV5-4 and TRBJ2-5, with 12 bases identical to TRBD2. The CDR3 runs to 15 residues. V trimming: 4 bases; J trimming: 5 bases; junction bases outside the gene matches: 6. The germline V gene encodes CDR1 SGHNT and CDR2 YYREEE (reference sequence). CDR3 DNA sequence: TGTGCCAGCAGCCCTGGACTAGCGGGAACCGAGACCCAGTACTTC. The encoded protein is CASSPGLAGTETQYF.

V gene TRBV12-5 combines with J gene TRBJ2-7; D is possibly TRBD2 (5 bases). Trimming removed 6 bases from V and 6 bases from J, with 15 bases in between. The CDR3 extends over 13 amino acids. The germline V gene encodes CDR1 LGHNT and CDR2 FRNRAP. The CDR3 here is CASGLGRAGEQYF. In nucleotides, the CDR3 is TGTGCTAGTGGGTTAGGTCGGGCGGGCGAGCAGTACTTC. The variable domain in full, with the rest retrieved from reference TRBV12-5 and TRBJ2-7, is DARVTQTPRHKVTEMGQEVTMRCQPILGHNTVFWYRQTMMQGLELLAYFRNRAPLDDSGMPKDRFSAEMPDATLATLKIQPSEPRDSAVYFCASGLGRAGEQYFGPGTRLTVT.

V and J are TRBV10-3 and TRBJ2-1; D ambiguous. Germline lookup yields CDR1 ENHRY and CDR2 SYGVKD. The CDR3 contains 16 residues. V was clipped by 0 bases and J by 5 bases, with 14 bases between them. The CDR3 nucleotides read TGTGCCATCAGTGAGTCGCCAGGTGACTCACACAATGAGCAGTTCTTC. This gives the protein CAISESPGDSHNEQFF.

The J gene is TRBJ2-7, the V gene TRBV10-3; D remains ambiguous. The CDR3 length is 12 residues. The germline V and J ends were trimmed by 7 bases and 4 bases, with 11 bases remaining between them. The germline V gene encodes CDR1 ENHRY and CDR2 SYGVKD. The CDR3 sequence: CAITTDLYEQYF. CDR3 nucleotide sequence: TGTGCCATCACTACCGATCTTTACGAGCAGTACTTC.

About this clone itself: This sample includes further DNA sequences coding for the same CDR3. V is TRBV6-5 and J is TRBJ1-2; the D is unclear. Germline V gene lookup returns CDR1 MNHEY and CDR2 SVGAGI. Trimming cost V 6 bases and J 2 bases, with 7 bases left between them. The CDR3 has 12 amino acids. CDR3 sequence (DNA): TGTGCCAGCAGAGCTACGAACTATGGCTACACCTTC. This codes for CASRATNYGYTF.

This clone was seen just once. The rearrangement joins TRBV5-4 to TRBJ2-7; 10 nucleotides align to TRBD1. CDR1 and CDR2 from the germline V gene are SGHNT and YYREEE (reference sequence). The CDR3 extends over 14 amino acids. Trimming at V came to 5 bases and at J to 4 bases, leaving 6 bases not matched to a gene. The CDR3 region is CASSPGTGEYEQYF. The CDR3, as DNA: TGTGCCAGCAGTCCCGGGACAGGGGAATACGAGCAGTACTTC.

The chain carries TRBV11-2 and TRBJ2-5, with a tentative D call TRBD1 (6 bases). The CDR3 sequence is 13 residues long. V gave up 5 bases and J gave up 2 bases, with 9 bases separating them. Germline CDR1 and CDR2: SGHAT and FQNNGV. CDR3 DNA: TGTGCCAGCAGCCCAGGGGTTCAAGAGACCCAGTACTTC. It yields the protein CASSPGVQETQYF.

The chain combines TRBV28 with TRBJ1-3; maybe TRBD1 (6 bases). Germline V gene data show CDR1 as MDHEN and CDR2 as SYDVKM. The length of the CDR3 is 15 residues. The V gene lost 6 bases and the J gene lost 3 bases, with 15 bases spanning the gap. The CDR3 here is CASREDSDIGNTIYF. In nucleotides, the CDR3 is TGTGCCAGCAGAGAGGACAGTGATATTGGAAACACCATATATTTT.

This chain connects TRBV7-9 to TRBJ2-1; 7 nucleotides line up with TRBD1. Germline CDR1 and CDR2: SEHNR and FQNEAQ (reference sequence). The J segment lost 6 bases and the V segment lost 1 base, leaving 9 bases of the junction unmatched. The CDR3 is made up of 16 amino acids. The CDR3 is CASSLEGQRPGNEQFF. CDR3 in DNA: TGTGCCAGCAGCTTAGAGGGACAGCGCCCCGGCAATGAGCAGTTCTTC.

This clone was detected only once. The CDR3 loop reads CASSTPSGGNYEQYF. The CDR3 coding sequence is TGTGCCAGCAGCACCCCGAGTGGGGGCAACTACGAGCAGTACTTC. The chain employs TRBV7-8 and TRBJ2-7; D is possibly TRBD1 (6 bases). The CDR3 has 15 amino acids. Trimming shortened V by 5 bases and J by 3 bases, and 17 bases separated the two germline ends. Per the germline V gene, CDR1 is SGHVS and CDR2 is FQNEAQ.

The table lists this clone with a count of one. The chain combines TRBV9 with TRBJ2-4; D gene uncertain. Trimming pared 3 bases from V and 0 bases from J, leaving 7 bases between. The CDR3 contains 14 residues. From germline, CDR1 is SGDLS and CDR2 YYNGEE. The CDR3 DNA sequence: TGTGCCAGCAGCGCTTCGGGAGCCAAAAACATTCAGTACTTC. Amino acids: CASSASGAKNIQYF.

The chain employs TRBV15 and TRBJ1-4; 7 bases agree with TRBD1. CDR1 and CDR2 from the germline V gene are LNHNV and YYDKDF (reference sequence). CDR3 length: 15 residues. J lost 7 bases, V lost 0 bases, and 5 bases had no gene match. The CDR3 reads CATSREDRRGEKLFF. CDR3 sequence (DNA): TGTGCCACCAGCAGAGAGGACAGGCGGGGTGAAAAACTGTTTTTT. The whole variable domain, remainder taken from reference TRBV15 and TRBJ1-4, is DAMVIQNPRYQVTQFGKPVTLSCSQTLNHNVMYWYQQKSSQAPKLLFHYYDKDFNNEADTPDNFQSRRPNTSFCFLDIRSPGLGDTAMYLCATSREDRRGEKLFFGSGTQLSVL.

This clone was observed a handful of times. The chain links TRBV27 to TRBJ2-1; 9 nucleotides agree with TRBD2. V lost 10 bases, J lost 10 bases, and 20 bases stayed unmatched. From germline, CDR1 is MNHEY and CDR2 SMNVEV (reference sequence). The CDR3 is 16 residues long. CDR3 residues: CATLTSSGDSVREQFF. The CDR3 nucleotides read TGTGCCACCCTGACCTCTAGCGGGGACTCGGTAAGGGAGCAGTTCTTC.

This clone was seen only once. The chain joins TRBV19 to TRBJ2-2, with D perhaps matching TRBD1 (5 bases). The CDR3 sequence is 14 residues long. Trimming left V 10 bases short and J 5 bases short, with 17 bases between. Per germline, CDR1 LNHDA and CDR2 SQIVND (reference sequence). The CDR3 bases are TGTGCCATCAAGCAGGGTCCGCGGACCGGGGAGCTGTTTTTT. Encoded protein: CAIKQGPRTGELFF.

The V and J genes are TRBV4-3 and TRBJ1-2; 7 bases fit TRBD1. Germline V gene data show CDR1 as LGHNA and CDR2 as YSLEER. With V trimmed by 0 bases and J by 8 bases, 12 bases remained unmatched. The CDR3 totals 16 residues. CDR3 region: CASSQDSFARGSGYTF. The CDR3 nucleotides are TGCGCCAGCAGCCAAGATAGTTTTGCCAGGGGGTCAGGCTACACCTTC.

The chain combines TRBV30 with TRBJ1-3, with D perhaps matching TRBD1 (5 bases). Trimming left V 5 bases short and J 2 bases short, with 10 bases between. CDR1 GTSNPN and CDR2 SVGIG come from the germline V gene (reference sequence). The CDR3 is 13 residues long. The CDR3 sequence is CAWGTRTGNTIYF. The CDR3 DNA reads TGTGCCTGGGGGACTCGTACTGGAAACACCATATATTTT.

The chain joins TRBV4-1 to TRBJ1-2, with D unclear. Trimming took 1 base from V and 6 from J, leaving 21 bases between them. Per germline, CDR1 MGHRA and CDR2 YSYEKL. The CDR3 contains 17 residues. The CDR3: CASSQGRSAHIRDGYTF. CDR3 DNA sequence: TGCGCCAGCAGCCAAGGGAGGTCTGCGCACATTAGAGATGGCTACACCTTC.

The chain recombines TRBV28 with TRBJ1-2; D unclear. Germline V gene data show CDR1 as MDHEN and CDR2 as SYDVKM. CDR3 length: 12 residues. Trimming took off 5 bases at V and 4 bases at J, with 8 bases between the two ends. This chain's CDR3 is CASSKGGYGYTF. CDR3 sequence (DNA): TGTGCCAGCAGTAAAGGAGGCTATGGCTACACCTTC.

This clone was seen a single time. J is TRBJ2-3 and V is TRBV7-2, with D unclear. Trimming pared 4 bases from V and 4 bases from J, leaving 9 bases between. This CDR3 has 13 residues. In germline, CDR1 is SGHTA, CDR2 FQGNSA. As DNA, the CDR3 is TGTGCCAGCAGCTCTAACAACGCAGATACGCAGTATTTT. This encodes CASSSNNADTQYF.

The CDR3 bases are TGTGCCAGCAGCGGAAGGACAGACACTGAAGCTTTCTTT. It translates to CASSGRTDTEAFF. The rearrangement uses TRBV9 and TRBJ1-1; possible D gene TRBD1, 6 bases. Germline CDR1 SGDLS, CDR2 YYNGEE. V gave up 3 bases and J gave up 3 bases, with 9 bases separating them. CDR3 length equals 13 residues.